This T cell receptor beta chain was profiled in a study of blood T cell repertoires in COVID-19. The germline V gene has CDR1 MGHRA and CDR2 YSYEKL. V was pared by 4 bases and J by 4 bases, with 20 bases between. The CDR3 runs 17 residues. The repertoire was sequenced with immunoSEQ multiplex PCR; TCRdb's copy has only in-frame clones and lacks some. The sample includes about 68,000 clones, 85% to 95% of them seen just once. The source material was peripheral blood. The chain recombines TRBV4-1 with TRBJ2-1, with D possibly TRBD1 on 6 matching bases. The receptor's source is a woman aged 60-75 years with active COVID-19. CDR3 in DNA: TGCGCCAGCAGCCCCCTCAGGGGACGCGGAACTTACAATGAGCAGTTCTTC. This codes for CASSPLRGRGTYNEQFF.